A single sample is the source of the 19 T cell receptor beta chains below, sequenced in a study of T cells after yellow fever vaccination. In TCRdb, the 5' RACE reads were re-called with MiXCR into one record per CDR3 protein. The sample carries around 530,000 distinct CDR3 sequences, about a sixth recorded once. This specimen was PBMCs, taken about 5 days after the first yellow fever vaccination. The receptors derive from a man younger than 35 who received the YFV17D yellow fever vaccine.

The chain recombines TRBV3-1 with TRBJ2-1, with 8 bases identical to TRBD2. The length of the CDR3 is 19 residues. V lost 8 bases to trimming and J lost 3 bases; unmatched junction nucleotides: 21. CDR1 and CDR2 from the germline V gene are LGHDT and YNNKEL (reference sequence). The CDR3 nucleotides read TGTGCCAGCTCCCAGCAGATCAGGGAGACTAGCGAGTTCTACAATGAGCAGTTCTTC. Translated, it gives CASSQQIRETSEFYNEQFF.

This clonotype was seen many times. This chain links TRBV5-1 with TRBJ1-4, with a tentative D call TRBD1 (6 bases). Germline V gives CDR1 SGHRS, CDR2 YFSETQ. The CDR3 sequence is 14 residues long. Trimming left V 5 bases short and J 3 bases short, with 11 bases between. The CDR3 DNA sequence: TGCGCCAGCAGTCCGGACAGTGCTAATGAAAAACTGTTTTTT. The encoded protein is CASSPDSANEKLFF.

This chain links TRBV5-1 with TRBJ1-4, with TRBD1 matching 9 bases. Germline V gene sequence: CDR1 SGHRS, CDR2 YFSETQ. Trimming cost V 6 bases and J 8 bases; bases outside gene matches: 8. There are 14 residues in the CDR3. The CDR3 DNA reads as TGCGCCAGCACCTTCGGACAGGGGAGGGAAAAACTGTTTTTT. Encoded protein: CASTFGQGREKLFF.

The CDR3 sequence is CASSNLAGGTDTQYF. For the CDR3, the DNA is TGTGCCAGCAGTAATCTAGCGGGGGGCACAGATACGCAGTATTTT. The chain combines TRBV12-3 or TRBV12-4 with TRBJ2-3, with TRBD2 identical over 10 bases. After removal of 5 bases from V and 1 base from J, the junction contained 3 bases not matched to a gene. CDR3 length: 15 residues.

This sequence joins TRBV6-1 and TRBJ2-3, with a tentative D call TRBD1 (5 bases). CDR3 length: 14 residues. CDR1 and CDR2 (germline): MNHNS, SASEGT. Trimming removed 5 bases at V and 4 bases at J, with 13 bases between. CDR3 DNA sequence: TGTGCCAGCAGTACCCCAGGGAACGCAGATACGCAGTATTTT. Translation: CASSTPGNADTQYF.

This clonotype was seen more than once but under ten times. This chain links TRBV12-3 or TRBV12-4 with TRBJ2-7; TRBD1 aligns across 9 bases. The V and J ends lost 6 bases and 4 bases, in that order; junction bases with no gene match: 10. This CDR3 is 15 amino acids long. The chain's CDR3 is CASSSKTGGEYEQYF. CDR3 coding DNA: TGTGCCAGCAGCTCGAAGACAGGGGGAGAGTACGAGCAGTACTTC.

This chain joins TRBV11-2 and TRBJ2-5; a weak D match, TRBD2 (5 bases). CDR1 and CDR2 from the germline V gene are SGHAT and FQNNGV. The CDR3 has 15 residues. V was cut by 6 bases and J by 7 bases, with 21 bases left in between. The CDR3 region has the DNA TGTGCCAGCAGTTCCGACCGCGGGCCCCTACGGACCCAGTACTTC. Its protein is CASSSDRGPLRTQYF.

This clonotype turned up a few times. The chain joins TRBV11-1 to TRBJ1-2; 8 nucleotides align to TRBD1. Germline V gene data show CDR1 as SGHAT and CDR2 as FQDESV (reference sequence). This CDR3 spans 15 amino acids. V was clipped by 5 bases and J by 4 bases; unmatched bases: 9. CDR3 sequence: CASSPRRDRRYGYTF. The DNA for the CDR3 is TGTGCCAGCAGCCCACGCCGGGACAGGCGCTATGGCTACACCTTC.

This clonotype was recorded a few times. The CDR3 bases are TGTGCCATCAGTGAGTCCCGGATCGCGAACACCGGGGAGCTGTTTTTT. It is translated as CAISESRIANTGELFF. The V and J genes are TRBV10-3 and TRBJ2-2, with D hard to call. In germline, CDR1 is ENHRY, CDR2 SYGVKD. The CDR3 runs 16 residues. The V gene lost 0 bases and the J gene lost 0 bases, with 8 bases spanning the gap.

This clonotype has a handful of counts. This chain connects TRBV11-3 to TRBJ2-1; maybe TRBD2 (6 bases). The CDR3 is 14 amino acids. The V gene's germline CDR1 is SGHNT and CDR2 YENEEA. Trimming took off 4 bases at V and 8 bases at J, with 15 bases between the two ends. CDR3 sequence: CASSSTGGGDEQFF. The CDR3 nucleotides are TGTGCCAGCAGCTCCACCGGGGGTGGGGATGAGCAGTTCTTC.

This clonotype was found a few times. The CDR3 nucleotides are TGTGCCACCAGTGATCCCACAGACTCCTACGAGCAGTACTTC. It yields the protein CATSDPTDSYEQYF. The chain joins TRBV24-1 to TRBJ2-7; no firm D call. The germline V gene encodes CDR1 KGHDR and CDR2 SFDVKD. Trimming cost V 3 bases and J 0 bases, with 8 bases left between them. The CDR3 length is 14 residues.

This clonotype was seen only a few times. J is TRBJ2-1 and V is TRBV5-6, with 9 bases lining up with TRBD2. CDR1 and CDR2 from the germline V gene are SGHDT and YYEEEE. Losses at the gene ends were 5 bases for V and 9 bases for J; bases not matched to a gene: 6. This CDR3 has 13 amino acids. The CDR3, as DNA: TGTGCCAGCAGAAGGCGGGGGGGCGGTGAGCAGTTCTTC. Amino acid sequence: CASRRRGGGEQFF. The complete variable domain, with remaining parts taken from reference TRBV5-6 and TRBJ2-1, reads DAGVTQSPTHLIKTRGQQVTLRCSPKSGHDTVSWYQQALGQGPQFIFQYYEEEERQRGNFPDRFSGHQFPNYSSELNVNALLLGDSALYLCASRRRGGGEQFFGPGTRLTVL.

There are a few counts of this clonotype. The V gene is TRBV14, the J gene TRBJ2-1; D unclear. Germline CDR1 SGHDN, CDR2 FVKESK. The V gene lost 3 bases and the J gene lost 4 bases, with 16 bases spanning the gap. The CDR3 sequence is 16 residues long. Written as DNA, the CDR3 is TGTGCCAGCAGCCACCGCAGCACACTATTATACAATGAGCAGTTCTTC. It is translated as CASSHRSTLLYNEQFF.

The chain has TRBV7-2 and TRBJ1-5; D is unresolved. The CDR3 totals 14 residues. The V end lost 5 bases, the J end lost 4 bases, and 12 bases lay between the germline ends. Germline loops: CDR1 SGHTA, CDR2 FQGNSA. The CDR3 loop reads CASSAAGRNQPQHF. DNA for the CDR3: TGTGCCAGCAGCGCGGCCGGTCGGAATCAGCCCCAGCATTTT.

The V gene is TRBV6-2 or TRBV6-3, the J gene TRBJ1-2, with TRBD1 as a possible D gene (5 bases). The V gene lost 5 bases and the J gene lost 0 bases, with 19 bases spanning the gap. This CDR3 contains 17 residues. CDR1 and CDR2 from the germline V gene are MNHEY and SVGEGT. The CDR3 protein is CASSRRQSNGPNYGYTF. CDR3 nucleotide sequence: TGTGCCAGCAGTCGGCGACAGTCGAATGGCCCTAACTATGGCTACACCTTC.

The chain uses TRBV4-3 and TRBJ2-3; TRBD2 aligns across 8 bases. V shed 1 base and J 6 bases; nucleotides not matched to a gene: 3. CDR3 size: 14 residues. The V gene's germline CDR1 is LGHNA and CDR2 YSLEER. CDR3 bases: TGCGCCAGCAGCCAAGCCTTAGCGGGGGATACGCAGTATTTT. It is translated as CASSQALAGDTQYF.

In its sample, this clonotype was seen a few times. The rearrangement uses TRBV3-1 and TRBJ2-3, with D unclear. V was trimmed by 1 base and J by 2 bases, leaving 4 bases between them. The CDR3 has 13 residues. Germline CDR1 reads LGHDT; CDR2 reads YNNKEL (reference sequence). The CDR3 region is CASSQVNTDTQYF. The CDR3 DNA follows: TGTGCCAGCAGCCAAGTCAACACAGATACGCAGTATTTT.

The genes are TRBV7-2 and TRBJ1-2, with D hard to call. From germline, CDR1 is SGHTA and CDR2 FQGNSA. The CDR3 has 15 residues. V dropped 1 base and J dropped 1 base, with 10 bases sitting between them. As DNA, the CDR3 is TGTGCCAGCAGCTTAGTGGGGAGCATTAACTATGGCTACACCTTC. It codes for CASSLVGSINYGYTF. Supplemented by reference TRBV7-2 and TRBJ1-2, the full variable domain reads GAGVSQSPSNKVTEKGKDVELRCDPISGHTALYWYRQSLGQGLEFLIYFQGNSAPDKSGLPSDRFSAERTGGSVSTLTIQRTQQEDSAVYLCASSLVGSINYGYTFGSGTRLTVV.

The chain links TRBV5-1 to TRBJ1-6; the D is unclear. The V end lost 0 bases, the J end lost 10 bases, and 8 bases lay between the germline ends. Per the germline V gene, CDR1 is SGHRS and CDR2 is YFSETQ. The CDR3 runs 13 residues. Here the CDR3 DNA reads TGCGCCAGCAGCTTGGGAGACACCTCACCCCTCCACTTT. Protein sequence: CASSLGDTSPLHF.